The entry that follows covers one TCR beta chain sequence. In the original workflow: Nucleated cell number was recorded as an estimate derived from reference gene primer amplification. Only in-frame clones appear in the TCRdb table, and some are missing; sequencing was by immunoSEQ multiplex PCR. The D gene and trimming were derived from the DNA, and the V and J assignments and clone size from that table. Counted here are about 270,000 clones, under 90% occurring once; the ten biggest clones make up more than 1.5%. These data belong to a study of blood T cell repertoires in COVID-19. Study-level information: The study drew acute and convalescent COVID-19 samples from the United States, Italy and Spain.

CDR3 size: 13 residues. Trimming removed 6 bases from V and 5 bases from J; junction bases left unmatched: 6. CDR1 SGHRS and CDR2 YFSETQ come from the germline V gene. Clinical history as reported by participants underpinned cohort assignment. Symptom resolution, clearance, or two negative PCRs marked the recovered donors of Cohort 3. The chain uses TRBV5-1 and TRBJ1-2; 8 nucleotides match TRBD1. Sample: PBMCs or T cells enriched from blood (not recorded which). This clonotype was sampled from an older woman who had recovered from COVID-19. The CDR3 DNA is TGCGCCAGCACCAGGGGGCGCGGGTATGGCTACACCTTC. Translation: CASTRGRGYGYTF. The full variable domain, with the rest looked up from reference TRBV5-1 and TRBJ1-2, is KAGVTQTPRYLIKTRGQQVTLSCSPISGHRSVSWYQQTPGQGLQFLFEYFSETQRNKGNFPGRFSGRQFSNSRSEMNVSTLELGDSALYLCASTRGRGYGYTFGSGTRLTVV.